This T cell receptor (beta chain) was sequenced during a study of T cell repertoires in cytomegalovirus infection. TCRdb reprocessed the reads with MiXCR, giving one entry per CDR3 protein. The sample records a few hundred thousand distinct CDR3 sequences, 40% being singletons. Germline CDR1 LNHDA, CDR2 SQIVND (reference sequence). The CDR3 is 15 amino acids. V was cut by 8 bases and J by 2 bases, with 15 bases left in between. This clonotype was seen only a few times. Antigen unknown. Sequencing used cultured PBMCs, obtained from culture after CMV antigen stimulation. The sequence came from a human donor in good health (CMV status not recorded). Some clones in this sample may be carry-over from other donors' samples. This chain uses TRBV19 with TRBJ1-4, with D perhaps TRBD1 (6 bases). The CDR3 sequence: CASRSIDRTNEKLFF. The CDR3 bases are TGTGCCAGTCGCTCAATTGACAGGACTAATGAAAAACTGTTTTTT.